The T cell receptor beta chain described here comes from a study of a mutant IDH1 vaccine in newly diagnosed glioma. General study results and limits: No link was apparently found between pseudoprogression and changes in top peripheral T cell clonotypes. Approximately 93% of patients showed vaccine-induced immune responses across multiple MHC alleles.

Germline CDR1 is MNHEY and CDR2 is SVGAGI. V lost 2 bases and J 4 bases, leaving 11 bases between the germline ends. This CDR3 has 14 amino acids. Indicated time point: baseline, week 1 (first vaccination visit). Treatment in this sample: pre-vaccination baseline after standard-of-care therapy. Donor diagnoses consisted of new WHO grade 3 or 4 IDH1-mutant, ATRX-lost astrocytomas. There are a few counts of this clone. Its antigen is still unknown. Assay used: immunoSEQ multiplex PCR; TCRdb lists only in-frame clones, some missing. The sample has about 98,000 clones; around 90% are singletons. Sequenced material: PBMCs, taken from a glioma patient treated with radiotherapy, temozolomide or both. This rearrangement joins TRBV6-5 to TRBJ1-2; the D gene is possibly TRBD1 (5 bases). This TCR came from a woman between 45 and 65 years old with glioma. Here the CDR3 reads CASSYGGGVYGYTF. CDR3 nucleotides: TGTGCCAGCAGTTACGGGGGAGGAGTCTATGGCTACACCTTC.